This TCR beta chain was found in a study of neoadjuvant anti-PD-1 for oral cavity cancer. Study-level information: Non-progressing patients received a fourth nivolumab dose near day 43, then surgery on days 50-56.

In this sample, this clone turned up a few times. Libraries were prepared by immunoSEQ multiplex PCR; TCRdb keeps only in-frame clonotypes and omits some of them. The sample shows several thousand clones, around 76% of them seen only once. V dropped 7 bases and J dropped 2 bases, with 11 bases sitting between them. The CDR3 contains 14 residues. Germline loops: CDR1 SGHTA, CDR2 FQGNSA. This receptor was taken from a person aged 40-85 years with oral cavity squamous cell carcinoma. The sequencing here drew on PBMCs, taken before nivolumab (anti-PD-1) treatment. This rearrangement joins TRBV7-2 to TRBJ2-2; unclear D gene. In nucleotides, the CDR3 is TGTGCCAGCACCATAGATGCTAACACCGGGGAGCTGTTTTTT. Residues: CASTIDANTGELFF.